This T cell receptor (beta chain) was sequenced in a study of lymphopenia after photon versus proton radiotherapy. Worth noting for this clone: The antigen is unknown.

Here immunoSEQ multiplex PCR was the method, and the copy in TCRdb shows in-frame clones only, minus some. This table holds over 25,000 clones, over 75% found once. Overall study results and limits: Proton therapy kept repertoires fairly stable, unlike photons, which gained effector/memory cells.

Germline V gene data show CDR1 as MNHEY and CDR2 as SVGAGI. CDR3 length: 15 amino acids. V was shortened by 2 bases and J by 2 bases, with 11 bases between the two germline ends. V is TRBV6-5 and J is TRBJ2-3; a weak D match, TRBD2 (6 bases). The TCR originated in a woman in her 70s with pancreatic cancer. The sequencing used peripheral blood, collected from a patient treated with proton-based radiotherapy. The CDR3 protein is CASSYAGMITDTQYF. The DNA of the CDR3 is TGTGCCAGCAGTTACGCGGGAATGATCACAGATACGCAGTATTTT.